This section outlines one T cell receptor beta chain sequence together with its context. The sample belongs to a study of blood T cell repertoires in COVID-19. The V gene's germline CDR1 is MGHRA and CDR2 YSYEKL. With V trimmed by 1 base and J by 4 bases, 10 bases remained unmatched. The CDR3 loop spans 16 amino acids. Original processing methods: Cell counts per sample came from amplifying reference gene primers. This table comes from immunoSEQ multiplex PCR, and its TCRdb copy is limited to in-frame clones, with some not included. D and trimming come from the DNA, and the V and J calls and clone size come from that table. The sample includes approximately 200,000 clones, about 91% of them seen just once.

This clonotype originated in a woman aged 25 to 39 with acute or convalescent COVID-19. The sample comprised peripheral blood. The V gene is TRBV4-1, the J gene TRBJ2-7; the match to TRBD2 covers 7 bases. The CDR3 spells CASSQGSGLYGYEQYF. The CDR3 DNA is TGCGCCAGCAGCCAAGGGTCGGGACTATACGGGTACGAGCAGTACTTC.